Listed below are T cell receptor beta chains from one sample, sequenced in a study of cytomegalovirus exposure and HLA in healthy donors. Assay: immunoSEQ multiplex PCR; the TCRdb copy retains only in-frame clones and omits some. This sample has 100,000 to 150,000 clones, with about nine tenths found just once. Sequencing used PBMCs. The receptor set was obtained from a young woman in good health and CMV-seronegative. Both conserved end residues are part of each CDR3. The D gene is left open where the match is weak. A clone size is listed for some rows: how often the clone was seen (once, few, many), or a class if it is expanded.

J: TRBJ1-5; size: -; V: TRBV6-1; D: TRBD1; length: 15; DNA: TGTGCCAGCAGTGAAACGACAGGGAATAGAGGGCCCCAGCATTTT; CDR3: CASSETTGNRGPQHF
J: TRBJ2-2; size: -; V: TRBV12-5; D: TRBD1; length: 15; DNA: TGTGCTAGTGGTCCGGGACAGCCTAACACCGGGGAGCTGTTTTTT; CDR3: CASGPGQPNTGELFF
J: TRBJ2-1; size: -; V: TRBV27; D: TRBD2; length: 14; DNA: TGTGCCAGCAGGGTTAGCGGGAGGGCGTATGAGCAGTTCTTC; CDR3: CASRVSGRAYEQFF
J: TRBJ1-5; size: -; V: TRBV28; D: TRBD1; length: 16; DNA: TGTGCCAGCAGTGTCAGGGGGCTATATAGCAATCAGCCCCAGCATTTT; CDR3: CASSVRGLYSNQPQHF
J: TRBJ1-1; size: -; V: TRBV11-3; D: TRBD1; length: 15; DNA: TGTGCCAGCAGCTTAGAGGGACAGGCCGGCACTGAAGCTTTCTTT; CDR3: CASSLEGQAGTEAFF
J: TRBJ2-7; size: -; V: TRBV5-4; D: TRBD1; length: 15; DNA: TGCGCCAGCAGCCAAGCTTCCAGGGGGCTCAACGAGCAGTACTTC; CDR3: CASSQASRGLNEQYF
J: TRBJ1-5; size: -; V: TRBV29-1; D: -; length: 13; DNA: TGCAGCGTTGGAGGGGGTAGGGATCAGCCCCAGCATTTT; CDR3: CSVGGGRDQPQHF
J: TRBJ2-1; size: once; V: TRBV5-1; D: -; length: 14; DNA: TGCGCCAGCTACCCTCGTGGGCAGAACAATGAGCAGTTCTTC; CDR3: CASYPRGQNNEQFF
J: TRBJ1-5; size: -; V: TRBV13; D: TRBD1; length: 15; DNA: TGTGCCAGCAGCTTATCACAGGGGTCCAATCAGCCCCAGCATTTT; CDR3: CASSLSQGSNQPQHF
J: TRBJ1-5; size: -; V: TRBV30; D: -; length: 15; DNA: TGTGCCTGGAGTGTCTACAGGGAAAGAAATCAGCCCCAGCATTTT; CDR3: CAWSVYRERNQPQHF
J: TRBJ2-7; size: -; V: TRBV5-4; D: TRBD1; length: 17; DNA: TGTGCCAGCACCAGGCCCCTCCCGGGACAGGACTCCTACGAGCAGTACTTC; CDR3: CASTRPLPGQDSYEQYF
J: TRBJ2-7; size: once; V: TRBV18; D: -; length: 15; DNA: TGTGCCAGCTCACCTTCGCCTAGGCGGAGCTACGAGCAGTACTTC; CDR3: CASSPSPRRSYEQYF
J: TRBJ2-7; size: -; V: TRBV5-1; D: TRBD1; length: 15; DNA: TGCGCCAGCAGCAAAGACAGGGTTCAGGCCTACGAGCAGTACTTC; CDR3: CASSKDRVQAYEQYF
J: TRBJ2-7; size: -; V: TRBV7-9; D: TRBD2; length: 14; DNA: TGTGCCAGCAGCCCCCCCGGGAGGGCCTACGAGCAGTACTTC; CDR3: CASSPPGRAYEQYF
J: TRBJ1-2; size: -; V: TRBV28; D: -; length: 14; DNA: TGTGCCAGCAGCCTTATCAGCCAGGGAGGCGGCTACACCTTC; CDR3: CASSLISQGGGYTF
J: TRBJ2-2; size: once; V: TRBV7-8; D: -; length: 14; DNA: TGTGCCAGCAGCTTCGTCGGTTACACCGGGGAGCTGTTTTTT; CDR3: CASSFVGYTGELFF
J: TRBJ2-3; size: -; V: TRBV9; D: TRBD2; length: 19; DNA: TGTGCCAGCAGCGTAGTCCCCGGGACTAGCGGGAAGTTCACAGATACGCAGTATTTT; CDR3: CASSVVPGTSGKFTDTQYF
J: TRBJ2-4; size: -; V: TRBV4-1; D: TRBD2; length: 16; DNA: TGCGCCAGCAGCCAACTGCCGGGACTAGCAGTAAACATTCAGTACTTC; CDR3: CASSQLPGLAVNIQYF
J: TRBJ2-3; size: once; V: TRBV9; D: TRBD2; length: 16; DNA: TGTGCCAGCAGCGTAGCTACTAGCGGGAGCACAGATACGCAGTATTTT; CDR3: CASSVATSGSTDTQYF
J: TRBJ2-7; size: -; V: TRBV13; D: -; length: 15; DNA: TGTGCCAGCAGCTTATTCTCGCAGGGCTCCAAAGAGCAGTACTTC; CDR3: CASSLFSQGSKEQYF
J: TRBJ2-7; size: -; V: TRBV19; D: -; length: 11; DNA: TGTGCCAGTAGGGTAGGGAGCGAGCAGTACTTC; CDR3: CASRVGSEQYF
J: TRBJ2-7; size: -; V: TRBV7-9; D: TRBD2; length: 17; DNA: TGTGCCAGCAGCGCTAGCGGCTATGTCGGAATCTCCTACGAGCAGTACTTC; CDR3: CASSASGYVGISYEQYF
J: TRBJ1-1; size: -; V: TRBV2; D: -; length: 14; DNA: TGTGCCAGCAGTGAAATGGAGATGAACACTGAAGCTTTCTTT; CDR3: CASSEMEMNTEAFF
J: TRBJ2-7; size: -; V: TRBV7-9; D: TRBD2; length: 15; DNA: TGTGCCAGCAGCTCCAAGGGACTAGCGGGCTACGAGCAGTACTTC; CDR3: CASSSKGLAGYEQYF
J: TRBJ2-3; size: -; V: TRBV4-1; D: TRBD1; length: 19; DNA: TGCGCCAGCAGCCAACTTAGTGTCGGGACAGGGGCGTCCACAGATACGCAGTATTTT; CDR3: CASSQLSVGTGASTDTQYF
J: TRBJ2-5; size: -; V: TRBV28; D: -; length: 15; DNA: TGTGCCAGCAGTTTCGGTTCACAGGTACAAGAGACCCAGTACTTC; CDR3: CASSFGSQVQETQYF
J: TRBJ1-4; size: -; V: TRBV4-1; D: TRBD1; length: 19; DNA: TGCGCCAGCAGCCAAGTTCTCGGTGGACAGGGCTTAATTAATGAAAAACTGTTTTTT; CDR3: CASSQVLGGQGLINEKLFF
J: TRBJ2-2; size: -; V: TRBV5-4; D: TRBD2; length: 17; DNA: TGTGCCAGCAGCCAGGGGAGTGGCGGGAGGTATGGCGGGGAGCTGTTTTTT; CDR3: CASSQGSGGRYGGELFF
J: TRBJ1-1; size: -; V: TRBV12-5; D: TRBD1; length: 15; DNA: TGTGCTAGTGGTTTGGAGGCAGGGGGTATCACTGAAGCTTTCTTT; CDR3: CASGLEAGGITEAFF
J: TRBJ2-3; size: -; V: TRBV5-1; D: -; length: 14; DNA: TGCGCCAGCAGCTTGGGGACGCAGGGAGATACGCAGTATTTT; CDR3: CASSLGTQGDTQYF
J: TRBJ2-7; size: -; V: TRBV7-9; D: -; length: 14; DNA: TGTGCCAGCAGCTTCCCCTCTACAGGGAACGAGCAGTACTTC; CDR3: CASSFPSTGNEQYF
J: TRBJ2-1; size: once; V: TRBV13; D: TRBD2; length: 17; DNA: TGTGCCAGCAGCTACCCTAGCGGGAGGGGGGCCTACAATGAGCAGTTCTTC; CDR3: CASSYPSGRGAYNEQFF
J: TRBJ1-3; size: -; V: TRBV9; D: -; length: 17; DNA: TGTGCCAGCAGCAGGGGAAGTGGGGTACAGGGACGAAACACCATATATTTT; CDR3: CASSRGSGVQGRNTIYF
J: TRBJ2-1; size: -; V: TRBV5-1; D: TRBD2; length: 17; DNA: TGCGCCAGCAGCTCGGGACTAGCGGGAGATTCCTACAATGAGCAGTTCTTC; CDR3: CASSSGLAGDSYNEQFF
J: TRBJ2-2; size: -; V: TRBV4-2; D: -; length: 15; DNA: TGTGCCAGCAGCCAAGATGGGACAAACACCGGGGAGCTGTTTTTT; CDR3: CASSQDGTNTGELFF
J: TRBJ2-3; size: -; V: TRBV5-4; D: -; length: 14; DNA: TGTGCCAGCAGCTTGGGCGCTCGCTCAGATACGCAGTATTTT; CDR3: CASSLGARSDTQYF
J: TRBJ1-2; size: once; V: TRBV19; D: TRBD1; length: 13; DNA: TGTGCCAGCCAGGGGGCGTCAAACTATGGCTACACCTTC; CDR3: CASQGASNYGYTF
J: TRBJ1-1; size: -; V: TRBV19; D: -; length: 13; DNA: TGTGCCAGTAGTATGCAGGGGCCCACTGAAGCTTTCTTT; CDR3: CASSMQGPTEAFF
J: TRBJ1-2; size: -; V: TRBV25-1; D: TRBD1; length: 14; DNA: TGTGCCAGCAGTGACGGGACAGCCAACTATGGCTACACCTTC; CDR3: CASSDGTANYGYTF
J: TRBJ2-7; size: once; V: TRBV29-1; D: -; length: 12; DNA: TGCAGCTATAGCGGACTCTCCTACGAGCAGTACTTC; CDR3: CSYSGLSYEQYF
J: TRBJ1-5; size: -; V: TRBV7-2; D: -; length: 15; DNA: TGTGCCAGCAGCTTAGCTGTCGACAGTAATCAGCCCCAGCATTTT; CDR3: CASSLAVDSNQPQHF
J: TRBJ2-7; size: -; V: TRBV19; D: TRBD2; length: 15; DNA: TGTGCCAGTAGCCTGGGACTAGCGGGGATCTACGAGCAGTACTTC; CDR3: CASSLGLAGIYEQYF
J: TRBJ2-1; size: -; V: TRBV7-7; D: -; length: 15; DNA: TGTGCTAGCAGTTATACACCAAGCTCCTACAATGAGCAGTTCTTC; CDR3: CASSYTPSSYNEQFF
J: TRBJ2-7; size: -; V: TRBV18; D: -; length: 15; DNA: TGTGCCAGCTCACCGGGGGCAGAGAGCCAATACGAGCAGTACTTC; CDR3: CASSPGAESQYEQYF